This T cell receptor beta chain was recovered during a study of preoperative IRX-2 immunotherapy in early breast cancer. Sequencing was performed with immunoSEQ multiplex PCR; in TCRdb, only in-frame clones are kept and a portion is missing. The data show some 59,000 clones, roughly 95% seen once. Specified treatment: preoperative locoregional IRX-2 cytokine immunotherapy. This phase Ib study tested locoregional IRX-2 cytokine immunotherapy given before surgery. The CDR3 runs 13 residues. The germline gives CDR1 SGHDN, CDR2 FVKESK. Unmatched junction bases numbered 3, after V lost 5 bases and J lost 4 bases.

This TCR came from a human donor with breast cancer. The chain employs TRBV14 and TRBJ2-3; TRBD1 matches 7 bases. The sample was gathered from a patient treated with IRX-2 immunotherapy. The CDR3 nucleotides are TGTGCCAGCAGCGTGCAGGGGGCAGATACGCAGTATTTT. Encoded protein: CASSVQGADTQYF.